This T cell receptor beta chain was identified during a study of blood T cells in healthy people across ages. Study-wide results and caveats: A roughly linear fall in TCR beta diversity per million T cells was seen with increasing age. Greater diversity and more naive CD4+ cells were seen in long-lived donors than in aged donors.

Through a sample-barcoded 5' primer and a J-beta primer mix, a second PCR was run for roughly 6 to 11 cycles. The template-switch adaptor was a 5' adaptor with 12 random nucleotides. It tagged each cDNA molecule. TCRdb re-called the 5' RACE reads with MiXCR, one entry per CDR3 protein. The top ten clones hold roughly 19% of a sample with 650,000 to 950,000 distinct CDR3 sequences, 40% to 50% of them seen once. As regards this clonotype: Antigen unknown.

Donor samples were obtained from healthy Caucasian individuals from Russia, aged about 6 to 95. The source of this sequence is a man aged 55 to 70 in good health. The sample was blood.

The CDR3 protein is CASSQVKGDTQYF. The CDR3 nucleotides read TGTGCCAGCTCACAGGTTAAGGGAGATACGCAGTATTTT. This chain uses TRBV18 with TRBJ2-3; D not resolved. V was trimmed by 4 bases and J by 5 bases, leaving 10 bases between them. Germline CDR1 KGHSH, CDR2 LQKENI. The CDR3 runs 13 residues.